This TCR beta chain originates from a study of blood T cell repertoires in COVID-19. The wider study: Both acute and convalescent COVID-19 samples were obtained from the United States, Italy and Spain. T cells, B-cell-depleted T cells, or PBMCs supplied cDNA or gDNA.

CDR3 size: 14 residues. Germline V CDR1 and CDR2: SGHRS, YFSETQ. The V and J ends lost 3 bases and 7 bases respectively, with 11 bases between them. Original analysis: Amplification from reference gene primers served as the basis for estimated nucleated cell counts. Clones were sequenced by immunoSEQ multiplex PCR, and TCRdb holds only the in-frame ones, with some missing. That table gives V, J and clone size, and the DNA gave D and trimming. The table shows about 180,000 clones, with just under 80% occurring only once. V is TRBV5-1 and J is TRBJ1-6, with D maybe TRBD1 (5 bases). This TCR was recovered from a man between 65 and 85 years old with active or convalescent COVID-19. Sequencing input: peripheral blood. CDR3 nucleotides: TGCGCCAGCAGCTACTTAGGGGCAAATTCACCCCTCCACTTT. It yields the protein CASSYLGANSPLHF. The full variable domain, rest sourced from reference TRBV5-1 and TRBJ1-6, is KAGVTQTPRYLIKTRGQQVTLSCSPISGHRSVSWYQQTPGQGLQFLFEYFSETQRNKGNFPGRFSGRQFSNSRSEMNVSTLELGDSALYLCASSYLGANSPLHFGNGTRLTVT.